A selection of T cell receptor beta chains follows, all from one sample in a study of CD4 and CD8 cells across lung adenocarcinoma regions. MiXCR was run by TCRdb on the PCR reads, yielding one entry per CDR3 protein. The table has some 20,000 distinct CDR3 sequences, 54% seen once. Sequencing was done on a sample of CD8+ T cells from the center of a lung tumor. The receptors were sampled from a female donor with lung adenocarcinoma. The CD4 and CD8 labels of this study may be unreliable. Each CDR3 is given with its conserved first and last residue. The D gene is left open where the match is weak. Clone size is not always given. Where it is, it says once, few, many or a class for expanded clones.

>TRBD2|TRBJ2-4|TRBV7-2|-|15
TGTGCCAGCGGCTCGGGGGCGGGAGGGACAAATATTCAGTACTTC
CASGSGAGGTNIQYF
>-|TRBJ2-1|TRBV10-2|-|14
TGCGCCAGCACGCTAGCGTGGGCCAAAAATGTTCAGTTCTTC
CASTLAWAKNVQFF
>TRBD1|TRBJ2-4|TRBV6-5|many|14
TGTGCCAGCAGTTTCAGGGGGCGTTGGGACATTCAGTACTTC
CASSFRGRWDIQYF
>TRBD1|TRBJ1-6|TRBV6-5|-|17
TGTGCCAGCAGTTACTCACTAACAGGGGGGATTAATTCACCCCTCCACTTT
CASSYSLTGGINSPLHF
>-|TRBJ1-1|TRBV5-1|-|14
TGCGCCAGCAGCCCAGGGGTTTTCGACACTGAAGCTTTCTTT
CASSPGVFDTEAFF
>TRBD2|TRBJ2-7|TRBV6-1|-|14
TGTGCGGGCAGCGGGGGACGTGGGCGGGAGACGCAGTACTTC
CAGSGGRGRETQYF
>TRBD2|TRBJ2-3|TRBV30|few|14
TGTGCCTGGACCCTAGCGGGTGGATCAGATACGCAGTATTTT
CAWTLAGGSDTQYF
>TRBD2|TRBJ2-3|TRBV6-1|few|14
TGTGCCAGCAGGGGCGGGAGGGCCAAGGGTACGCAGTATTTT
CASRGGRAKGTQYF
>-|TRBJ2-1|TRBV14|-|14
TGTGCCAGCAGCCCGACTCGTCTGGGGAATGAGCAGTTCTTC
CASSPTRLGNEQFF
>TRBD1|TRBJ2-3|TRBV10-1|few|14
TGCGCCAGCAGTAGGACAGGGGGCGCAGATACGCAGTATTTT
CASSRTGGADTQYF
>-|TRBJ1-3|TRBV6-5|-|13
TGTGCCAGCAGTTATGACAGTGGAAACACCATATATTTT
CASSYDSGNTIYF
>-|TRBJ2-3|TRBV6-1|-|15
TGTGCCAGGAGCGGCGGGGACCGTGTCGCAGATACGCAGTATTTT
CARSGGDRVADTQYF
>TRBD1|TRBJ2-7|TRBV10-1|-|16
TGCGCCAGCCATAAAAACCGGGACAGGGGGCCCTACGAGCAGTACTTC
CASHKNRDRGPYEQYF
>-|TRBJ2-4|TRBV6-1|-|14
TGTGCCAGCAGGGGGCTACTAGCCACAGACACTCAGTATTTC
CASRGLLATDTQYF
>-|TRBJ2-3|TRBV6-5|-|19
TGTGCCAGCAGTTACCCTCGGTGCCTGCGGGCCCTGAACACCGGGGCGCAGTATTTT
CASSYPRCLRALNTGAQYF
>TRBD2|TRBJ2-3|TRBV12-3/TRBV12-4|many|18
TGTGCCAGCAGGATCCTAGCGGGAGGGCCGGTGGTTACAGATACGCAGTATTTT
CASRILAGGPVVTDTQYF
>TRBD2|TRBJ2-7|TRBV4-1|many|18
TGCGCCAGCAGCCAGCCCTTGGGGGTGACTAGCGGGAGTGGCGAGCAGTACTTC
CASSQPLGVTSGSGEQYF
>-|TRBJ2-3|TRBV10-1|-|15
TGCGCCAGCAGTGAGTCGGGCAGGGATATAGATACGCAGTATTTT
CASSESGRDIDTQYF
>TRBD1|TRBJ2-3|TRBV24-1|many|15
TGTGCCACCAGTGACCGGACAGGGGTTGTGGATACGCAGTATTTT
CATSDRTGVVDTQYF
>-|TRBJ1-2|TRBV23-1|few|18
TGCGCCAGCAGTCAACCGGGCCAAGGGGAAGGGACCAACTATGGCTACACCTTC
CASSQPGQGEGTNYGYTF
>TRBD2|TRBJ2-4|TRBV12-3/TRBV12-4|-|18
TGTGCCAGCAGGATCCGAGCGGGGGGGCCGTGGGTCAAAGACATTCAGTACTTC
CASRIRAGGPWVKDIQYF
>-|TRBJ2-3|TRBV6-1|few|14
TGTGCGGGCAGGGGCGGGCGGGACCTAGGTACCCAGTATTTC
CAGRGGRDLGTQYF
>-|TRBJ2-4|TRBV6-1|-|15
TGTGCCAGCAGGCAGGGGCTGTGCGCCAAAGATATGCAGTACTTC
CASRQGLCAKDMQYF
>-|TRBJ2-5|TRBV30|few|12
TGTGCCCGAGGGGGGATCCAAGAGACCCAGTACTTC
CARGGIQETQYF
>-|TRBJ2-4|TRBV10-1|-|14
TGCGGCGGCAAGGGGAGGCGAGCCAAAAACACGCAGTACTTC
CGGKGRRAKNTQYF
>-|TRBJ2-7|TRBV10-2|-|17
TGCGCCAGCAAGGGGGGTCGGCGGGAAAGCTCCTACAATGAGCAGTACTTC
CASKGGRRESSYNEQYF
>-|TRBJ2-5|TRBV6-4|once|14
TGTGCGGGCAGTGGGGAGCGGGACACAGAGACCCAGTATTTC
CAGSGERDTETQYF
>-|TRBJ2-7|TRBV6-1|-|14
TGTGCGGGCAGTGGGGGCGGGATAACAGATACGCAGTACTTC
CAGSGGGITDTQYF
>TRBD1|TRBJ2-1|TRBV29-1|-|14
TGCAGCGTTGTACTTGGGACAGGAGGCGAGACCCAGTTCTTC
CSVVLGTGGETQFF